These T cell receptor beta chains were read from a single sample in a study of CD8+CD57+ T cells in acquired aplastic anemia. MiXCR, run by TCRdb on the reads, gives a single entry per CDR3 protein. The table lists about 170,000 distinct CDR3 sequences, 55% to 75% of them singletons. Sequenced material: sorted CD4+, CD8+, or CD8+CD57+ T cells (not recorded which) from PBMCs. Receptors originate from a human donor in good health. CDR3s include the opening cysteine and the closing phenylalanine or tryptophan. Clone size, where shown, is once, few, many, or a class for clones that have expanded.

length	V	J	size	CDR3
14	TRBV2	TRBJ2-2	few	CASSGRSNTGELFF
15	TRBV18	TRBJ2-3	-	CASSPREFSTDTQYF
13	TRBV29-1	TRBJ1-1	many	CSAGQQGVTEAFF
16	TRBV27	TRBJ2-7	-	CASSLSVGRSSYEQYF
15	TRBV29-1	TRBJ2-7	-	CSVQTGTGGASEQYF
14	TRBV6-6	TRBJ1-2	few	CASTRTDIGYGYTF
14	TRBV9	TRBJ2-7	-	CASSPRTASYEQYF
15	TRBV27	TRBJ2-1	-	CASSTGTSVYNEQFF
14	TRBV2	TRBJ1-1	once	CASSGRGGGTEAFF
11	TRBV25-1	TRBJ1-2	once	CASRRGNGYTF
14	TRBV3-1	TRBJ2-5	few	CASSRGGVGETQYF
13	TRBV7-8	TRBJ1-2	-	CASSRGASYGYTF
14	TRBV19	TRBJ1-4	-	CASSMNVRSEKLFF
18	TRBV15	TRBJ2-2	-	CATSEPGQGLIDTGELFF
15	TRBV5-1	TRBJ2-7	-	CASSPPQAAIYEQYF
12	TRBV19	TRBJ2-5	-	CASSDGKETQYF
14	TRBV6-2/TRBV6-3	TRBJ2-1	many	CASSYWDRGHEQFF
16	TRBV7-9	TRBJ2-1	-	CASSLGRLAAYNEQFF
18	TRBV20-1	TRBJ1-4	-	CSALPRTGPYLRGEKLFF
15	TRBV9	TRBJ2-1	once	CASSGLAGGPGEQFF
13	TRBV24-1	TRBJ1-2	-	CATSDLGNYGYTF
16	TRBV24-1	TRBJ1-5	-	CATSDSGTGGGQPQHF
16	TRBV10-3	TRBJ1-6	-	CAISGRPSSYNSPLHF
15	TRBV19	TRBJ1-2	-	CASSSQGQGDYGYTF
17	TRBV24-1	TRBJ1-5	many	CATSAGTGGLVNQPQHF
12	TRBV20-1	TRBJ2-2	once	CSAREDRGELFF
14	TRBV6-2/TRBV6-3	TRBJ1-5	many	CASSYVADNQPQHF
16	TRBV20-1	TRBJ1-6	few	CSARETGGIGNSPLHF
16	TRBV12-3/TRBV12-4	TRBJ2-3	-	CASSFSGAGGLVSQYF
15	TRBV9	TRBJ2-3	-	CASSVEGWSTDTQYF
13	TRBV30	TRBJ2-7	many	CAWRVPWSYEQYF
13	TRBV24-1	TRBJ1-1	many	CATNPPGVTEAFF
15	TRBV6-6	TRBJ2-7	-	CASRSFRDSTYEQYF
13	TRBV7-2	TRBJ1-1	-	CASSSDRGSEAFF
15	TRBV7-3	TRBJ1-1	-	CASSQEGTGVTEAFF
17	TRBV20-1	TRBJ2-1	many	CSARERLAGRGYNEQFF
13	TRBV20-1	TRBJ2-5	-	CSALPSGGGSQYF
14	TRBV5-1	TRBJ2-1	-	CASSLTGFGDEQFF
12	TRBV7-3	TRBJ2-2	-	CASSYITGELFF
12	TRBV2	TRBJ2-7	once	CAVRGQGTEQYF
15	TRBV7-6	TRBJ1-4	many	CASSLEAGSNEKLFF
15	TRBV11-2	TRBJ2-7	many	CASSYSRGISYEQYF
15	TRBV7-8	TRBJ2-1	few	CASSLALRGTNEQFF
14	TRBV20-1	TRBJ2-6	-	CSARDLTRANVLTF
15	TRBV9	TRBJ2-7	once	CASSVYSGRSVEQYF
12	TRBV29-1	TRBJ2-1	-	CSVDSSYNEQFF
17	TRBV6-5	TRBJ2-7	many	CASSYGPGLAGAREQYF
18	TRBV4-3	TRBJ2-7	many	CASSQDRGFGTENYEQYF
15	TRBV29-1	TRBJ1-3	-	CSVENRVISGNTIYF
14	TRBV7-6	TRBJ2-1	-	CASSLGRGDNEQFF
16	TRBV7-2	TRBJ2-5	-	CASSPGTGGGALTQYF
12	TRBV20-1	TRBJ2-5	few	CSASGDQETQYF
15	TRBV12-3/TRBV12-4	TRBJ1-2	-	CASSRTGDTSYGYTF
17	TRBV7-8	TRBJ2-1	many	CASSLSSSGRSYNEQFF
15	TRBV4-1	TRBJ2-1	many	CASSRDRGPNNEQFF
15	TRBV7-6	TRBJ2-1	-	CASSAEGGFYHEQFF